The clone carrying this TCR beta chain was seen only a few times. The target antigen is unknown. This CDR3 comprises 15 residues. Deletions cut 2 bases from V and 2 bases from J, with 12 bases between. Germline CDR1 reads LNHDA; CDR2 reads SQIVND (reference sequence). The entry originates in a study of PD-1 blockade in classical Hodgkin lymphoma. Overall study results and limits: A significant rise in TCR diversity by C4D1 was seen for CD4+ but not CD8+ cells. Similar baseline diversity was found in complete responders and newly diagnosed patients. Before treatment, TCR diversity in newly diagnosed patients was reportedly lower than in healthy donors.

Profiled with immunoSEQ multiplex PCR; TCRdb holds only in-frame clones, not every one. The table lists 15,000 to 20,000 clones, around 82% of them singletons. Time point denoted: cycle 4 day 1 (C4D1), after six to seven weeks of nivolumab. No patient escaped relapse after autologous stem cell transplantation, and brentuximab vedotin exposure varied. Complete response, partial response or progressive disease was each patient's best response. This sample comprised peripheral blood mononuclear cells (PBMCs), obtained before the fourth cycle of nivolumab. This receptor was obtained from a human donor with classical Hodgkin lymphoma. The chain carries TRBV19 and TRBJ2-5; TRBD2 is a possible D gene (5 bases). CDR3 region: CASSISGGRQETQYF. DNA for the CDR3: TGTGCCAGTAGTATAAGCGGTGGGAGACAAGAGACCCAGTACTTC.